A single sample gave rise to the 18 T cell receptor beta chains below, sequenced in a study of cytomegalovirus exposure and HLA in healthy donors. The repertoire was sequenced with immunoSEQ multiplex PCR; TCRdb's copy has only in-frame clones and lacks some. This table has about 58,000 clones, 90% appearing once. The specimen sequenced was PBMCs. The receptor set was obtained from a man younger than 35 in good health and CMV-seronegative.

This clone has just one count. This chain connects TRBV5-1 to TRBJ2-7, with TRBD1 matching over 7 bases. Germline V CDR1 and CDR2: SGHRS, YFSETQ. CDR3 length equals 18 residues. V was clipped by 0 bases and J by 4 bases; unmatched bases: 16. The CDR3, as DNA: TGCGCCAGCAGCTTGGACTTCGTTAGTCGGGGACAGTTATACGAGCAGTACTTC. This gives the protein CASSLDFVSRGQLYEQYF.

This sequence joins TRBV25-1 and TRBJ2-1; D is perhaps TRBD2 (6 bases). V was cut by 6 bases and J by 6 bases, with 24 bases left in between. Germline CDR1 MGHDK, CDR2 SYGVNS. The CDR3 is made up of 17 amino acids. This CDR3 is CASSPEFFGGRVNEQFF. The CDR3 DNA reads as TGTGCCAGCAGCCCCGAATTTTTTGGGGGGAGAGTCAATGAGCAGTTCTTC.

The chain couples TRBV4-1 to TRBJ2-7; 7 nucleotides match TRBD2. V gave up 4 bases and J gave up 0 bases; unmatched junction bases: 6. The germline V gene has CDR1 MGHRA and CDR2 YSYEKL. This CDR3 is 15 amino acids long. Here the CDR3 reads CASSPGEGNSYEQYF. For the CDR3, the DNA is TGCGCCAGCAGCCCCGGGGAGGGGAACTCCTACGAGCAGTACTTC.

The chain is built from TRBV27 and TRBJ2-2, with TRBD2 identical over 10 bases. V was clipped by 7 bases and J by 1 base; unmatched bases: 6. Per germline, CDR1 MNHEY and CDR2 SMNVEV (reference sequence). This CDR3 comprises 16 residues. In DNA form, the CDR3 reads TGTGCCAGCACTCCCGGGACTAGCGTGAACACCGGGGAGCTGTTTTTT. Amino acid sequence: CASTPGTSVNTGELFF.

The rearrangement joins TRBV9 to TRBJ2-3, with 11 bases aligning to TRBD2. V lost 3 bases and J lost 1; bases outside the gene matches: 7. Germline V CDR1 and CDR2: SGDLS, YYNGEE. The length of the CDR3 is 17 residues. CDR3 amino acids: CASSARELAGGTDTQYF. In nucleotides, the CDR3 is TGTGCCAGCAGCGCCCGGGAACTAGCGGGAGGCACAGATACGCAGTATTTT. The whole variable domain, remainder taken from reference TRBV9 and TRBJ2-3, is DSGVTQTPKHLITATGQRVTLRCSPRSGDLSVYWYQQSLDQGLQFLIQYYNGEERAKGNILERFSAQQFPDLHSELNLSSLELGDSALYFCASSARELAGGTDTQYFGPGTRLTVL.

This rearrangement joins TRBV4-3 to TRBJ2-2, with 10 positions matching TRBD2. This CDR3 is 16 amino acids long. The junction had 6 bases not matched to a gene; V was cut back by 1 base and J by 7 bases. Germline-derived CDR1 and CDR2 are LGHNA and YSLEER. The CDR3 protein is CASSQAEREGRGELFF. CDR3 nucleotides: TGCGCCAGCAGCCAAGCGGAGCGGGAGGGCCGCGGGGAGCTGTTTTTT.

To note about this clone: Other DNA sequences within the sample encode an identical CDR3. The gene calls are TRBV7-9 and TRBJ1-4, with TRBD1 as a possible D gene (6 bases). This CDR3 has 16 amino acids. The germline V and J ends were trimmed by 5 bases and 0 bases, with 13 bases remaining between them. Germline-derived CDR1 and CDR2 are SEHNR and FQNEAQ (reference sequence). This CDR3 reads CASSLRQVATNEKLFF. The CDR3 nucleotides read TGTGCCAGCAGCCTACGACAGGTTGCAACTAATGAAAAACTGTTTTTT.

The chain combines TRBV15 with TRBJ1-5; D is perhaps TRBD1 (6 bases). The V end was cut by 0 bases, the J end by 6 bases, with 12 bases between. CDR1 is LNHNV, CDR2 YYDKDF, per germline (reference sequence). This CDR3 region has 15 residues. CDR3 protein: CATSRDAGAGQPQHF. Here the CDR3 DNA reads TGTGCCACCAGCAGAGATGCGGGGGCAGGTCAGCCCCAGCATTTT.

V gene TRBV2 combines with J gene TRBJ2-7, with D maybe TRBD2 (5 bases). CDR3 size: 16 residues. Germline CDR1 is SNHLY and CDR2 is FYNNEI. V was trimmed by 5 bases and J by 5 bases, leaving 22 bases between them. The CDR3 here is CASSQREPPTRDEQYF. The CDR3 nucleotides are TGTGCCAGCAGTCAAAGGGAGCCCCCAACTCGGGACGAGCAGTACTTC.

The V call is TRBV7-6, the J call TRBJ2-3; D is unresolved. The germline CDR1 and CDR2 sequences are SGHVS and FNYEAQ. This CDR3 is 13 amino acids long. Deletions cut 5 bases from V and 0 bases from J, with 6 bases between. CDR3 sequence reads: CASSRLSTDTQYF. In nucleotides, the CDR3 is TGTGCCAGCAGCCGACTTAGCACAGATACGCAGTATTTT.

The V and J genes are TRBV7-2 and TRBJ1-5, with D unresolved. Trimming took off 1 base at V and 0 bases at J, with 7 bases between the two ends. CDR1 is SGHTA, CDR2 FQGNSA, per germline. The CDR3 runs to 15 residues. This CDR3 is CASSLGEYSNQPQHF. The CDR3 DNA sequence: TGTGCCAGCAGCTTAGGAGAGTATAGCAATCAGCCCCAGCATTTT.

The chain links TRBV30 to TRBJ2-1, with TRBD2 matching over 7 bases. From germline, CDR1 is GTSNPN and CDR2 SVGIG (reference sequence). After removal of 0 bases from V and 9 bases from J, the junction contained 14 bases not matched to a gene. This CDR3 has 16 residues. The CDR3 loop reads CAWSVLAGAGSGEQFF. The CDR3 DNA is TGTGCCTGGAGTGTACTCGCGGGAGCGGGTTCTGGTGAGCAGTTCTTC.

With respect to this clone: Likely a read error: the CDR3 ends without its conserved phenylalanine or tryptophan. Because the CDR3's place on the DNA is in doubt, the DNA is left out and the CDR3 is given as listed by TCRdb. The V call is TRBV28, the J call TRBJ2-3; TRBD2 reflects the table's D call only, with no check against the DNA. Inclusive of both ends, the CDR3 amounts to 12 amino acids. The germline CDR1 and CDR2 sequences are MDHEN and SYDVKM. This CDR3 reads CASSFGICTGVG.

The chain has TRBV7-2 and TRBJ2-7, with a possible D match to TRBD2 (5 bases). This CDR3 spans 16 amino acids. From germline, CDR1 is SGHTA and CDR2 FQGNSA. Trimming shortened V by 5 bases and J by 3 bases, and 20 bases separated the two germline ends. CDR3 region: CASSPPTRGWNYEQYF. DNA of the CDR3: TGTGCCAGCAGCCCCCCGACCCGGGGTTGGAACTACGAGCAGTACTTC.

The CDR3 protein is CASSQDVRRGSNQPQHF. In DNA form, the CDR3 reads TGCGCCAGCAGCCAAGATGTACGCAGGGGGAGCAATCAGCCCCAGCATTTT. The chain couples TRBV4-1 to TRBJ1-5, with 7 bases lining up with TRBD1. Germline lookup yields CDR1 MGHRA and CDR2 YSYEKL. V lost 0 bases and J lost 1; bases outside the gene matches: 6. The CDR3 covers 17 residues.

The chain is built from TRBV4-2 and TRBJ2-1, with 8 bases that match TRBD2. V shed 1 base, J shed 13 bases, and the junction held 18 bases outside the gene matches. The CDR3 runs to 17 residues. CDR1 and CDR2 from the germline V gene are LGHNA and YNFKEQ. DNA of the CDR3: TGTGCCAGCAGCCAAGTCACTAGCGGCACTGCCTTACAGTTACAGTTCTTC. It yields the protein CASSQVTSGTALQLQFF.

The CDR3 DNA reads as TGTGCCAGCAGCTCCCGGGACTGGTACAATGAGCAGTTCTTC. Amino acids: CASSSRDWYNEQFF. This chain connects TRBV7-8 to TRBJ2-1, with TRBD2 as a possible D gene (6 bases). The CDR3 runs 14 residues. V was trimmed by 4 bases and J by 4 bases, leaving 11 bases between them. CDR1 and CDR2 (germline): SGHVS, FQNEAQ.

The gene calls are TRBV15 and TRBJ2-7, with D possibly matching TRBD2 (7 bases). The CDR3 has 17 amino acids. Germline V CDR1 and CDR2: LNHNV, YYDKDF (reference sequence). The V end was cut by 0 bases, the J end by 5 bases, with 20 bases between. CDR3 DNA: TGTGCCACCAGCAGAGATGGAGGGGGAGGGTTTAGTAACGAGCAGTACTTC. This encodes CATSRDGGGGFSNEQYF.